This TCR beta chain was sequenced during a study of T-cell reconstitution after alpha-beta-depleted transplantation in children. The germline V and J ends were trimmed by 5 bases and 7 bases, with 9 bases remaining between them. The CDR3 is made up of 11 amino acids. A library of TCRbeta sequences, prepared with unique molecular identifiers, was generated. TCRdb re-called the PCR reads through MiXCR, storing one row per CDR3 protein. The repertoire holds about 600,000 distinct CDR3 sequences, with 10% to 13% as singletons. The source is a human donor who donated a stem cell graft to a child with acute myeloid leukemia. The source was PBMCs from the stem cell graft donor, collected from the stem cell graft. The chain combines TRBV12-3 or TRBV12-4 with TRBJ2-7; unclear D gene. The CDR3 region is CASSPGQEQYF. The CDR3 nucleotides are TGTGCCAGCAGTCCCGGGCAAGAGCAGTACTTC.